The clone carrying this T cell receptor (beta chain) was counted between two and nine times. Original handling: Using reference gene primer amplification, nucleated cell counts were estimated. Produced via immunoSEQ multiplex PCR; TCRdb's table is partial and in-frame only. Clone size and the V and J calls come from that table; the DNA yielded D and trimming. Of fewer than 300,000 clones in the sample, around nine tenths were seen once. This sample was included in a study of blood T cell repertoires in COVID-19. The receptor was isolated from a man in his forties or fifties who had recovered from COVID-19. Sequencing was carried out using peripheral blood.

The CDR3 DNA reads TGTGCTAGTGGCCCCTTTCTAGCGGGAGGGCCCCTTGAGCAGTTCTTC. Its protein product is CASGPFLAGGPLEQFF. The chain is built from TRBV12-5 and TRBJ2-1, with TRBD2 matching over 12 bases. J gave up 9 bases and V 6 bases, and 12 bases lay outside the gene matches. The germline gives CDR1 LGHNT, CDR2 FRNRAP. This CDR3 contains 16 residues.